These 13 T cell receptor beta chains were all obtained from the same sample, sequenced in a study of blood T cell repertoires in COVID-19 (TCRdb year 2020). To prepare the library, the immunoSEQ multiplex PCR assay was applied. TCRdb retrieved this table from immuneACCESS and kept in-frame rearrangements only. Not all clones are present; in checked studies, unresolved V genes account for under half, and no reason is known for the remainder. For this sample there are about 150,000 clones; approximately 82% appear just once. The ten most abundant clones make up about 11% of the sample. Sequencing was done on a sample of peripheral blood. The receptors were sampled from a woman of 80 years or more with active or convalescent COVID-19.

The rearrangement links TRBV28 to TRBJ2-3, with D possibly being TRBD1 (6 bases). This CDR3 spans 13 amino acids. Germline V gene sequence: CDR1 MDHEN, CDR2 SYDVKM. V was shortened by 7 bases and J by 5 bases, with 13 bases between the two germline ends. The CDR3 reads CASNLEGGDTQYF. The CDR3 bases are TGTGCCAGCAACCTCGAAGGGGGAGATACGCAGTATTTT.

This clone occurred once. The CDR3 region has the DNA TGTGCCAGCAGTTTACAGGGGGATAATTCACCCCTCCACTTT. This gives the protein CASSLQGDNSPLHF. V usage is TRBV6-4 and J usage is TRBJ1-6; 8 bases are shared with TRBD1. Germline lookup yields CDR1 MRHNA and CDR2 SNTAGT. CDR3 length equals 14 residues. V lost 5 bases to trimming and J lost 5 bases; unmatched junction nucleotides: 2.

In its sample, this clone was seen a few times. The genes are TRBV6-5 and TRBJ1-1, with 7 positions matching TRBD1. The J segment lost 7 bases and the V segment lost 6 bases, leaving 11 bases of the junction unmatched. Germline CDR1 MNHEY, CDR2 SVGAGI. CDR3 length: 14 amino acids. In DNA, the CDR3 is TGTGCCAGCAGAACACAGGGGATTGGTGATGAAGCTTTCTTT. Residues: CASRTQGIGDEAFF.

The rearrangement uses TRBV5-1 and TRBJ2-3; TRBD1 is a possible D gene (6 bases). The CDR3 is 13 residues long. Germline V gives CDR1 SGHRS, CDR2 YFSETQ. V was shortened by 4 bases and J by 3 bases, with 9 bases between the two germline ends. CDR3 region: CASSTTGTDTQYF. The CDR3 DNA reads TGCGCCAGCAGCACTACAGGGACAGATACGCAGTATTTT.

The rearrangement uses TRBV2 and TRBJ2-2; 7 positions agree with TRBD1. V dropped 7 bases and J dropped 7; count of bases not matched to a gene: 6. Germline CDR1 and CDR2: SNHLY and FYNNEI. The CDR3 totals 13 residues. The CDR3 bases are TGTGCCAGCATCAGACAGGGTTACGGGGAGCTGTTTTTT. It encodes CASIRQGYGELFF.

This sequence joins TRBV10-1 and TRBJ2-7, with TRBD2 matching over 7 bases. The CDR3 has 17 residues. Germline trimming cut 0 bases from V and 2 bases from J; bases unmatched to any gene: 10. Germline V gene lookup returns CDR1 WNHNN and CDR2 SYGVQD (reference sequence). Here the CDR3 reads CASSESGGPSAPYEQYF. As DNA, the CDR3 is TGCGCCAGCAGTGAGTCGGGAGGGCCCTCGGCTCCCTACGAGCAGTACTTC.

This clone was seen once. The same CDR3 arises from other DNA sequences in this sample as well. The genes are TRBV18 and TRBJ1-1, with D possibly TRBD1 on 5 matching bases. The CDR3 is 14 amino acids. V was cut by 4 bases and J by 0 bases, with 9 bases left in between. The V gene's germline CDR1 is KGHSH and CDR2 LQKENI. The CDR3 bases are TGTGCCAGCTCACTCCAGGGCATGAACACTGAAGCTTTCTTT. This codes for CASSLQGMNTEAFF.

This chain uses TRBV2 with TRBJ1-1, with D maybe TRBD1 (6 bases). V shed 8 bases and J shed 7 bases, with 14 bases lying between them. The CDR3 sequence is 12 residues long. From germline, CDR1 is SNHLY and CDR2 FYNNEI. The CDR3, as DNA: TGTGCCAGCGAATCCCCAGGGGATGAAGCTTTCTTT. Encoded protein: CASESPGDEAFF.

The V call is TRBV28, the J call TRBJ1-5; the match to TRBD1 covers 8 bases. In germline, CDR1 is MDHEN, CDR2 SYDVKM. After removal of 7 bases from V and 6 bases from J, the junction contained 14 bases not matched to a gene. This CDR3 is built from 16 residues. CDR3 nucleotide sequence: TGTGCCAGCACCCCACGGGGCAGGGGGCAAAGTCAGCCCCAGCATTTT. Its translation: CASTPRGRGQSQPQHF.

The CDR3 loop reads CASSSDRGHTGELFF. The CDR3 DNA follows: TGTGCCAGCAGCTCAGACAGGGGGCACACCGGGGAGCTGTTTTTT. The gene calls are TRBV11-3 and TRBJ2-2; 10 positions match TRBD1. The CDR3 covers 15 residues. Germline values: CDR1 SGHNT, CDR2 YENEEA. V lost 4 bases and J lost 3; bases outside the gene matches: 2.

The rearrangement uses TRBV9 and TRBJ2-1; possibly TRBD2 for D (6 bases). Germline V lookup: CDR1 SGDLS, CDR2 YYNGEE. V was shortened by 4 bases and J by 4 bases, with 15 bases between the two germline ends. The CDR3 length is 15 residues. The chain's CDR3 is CASSQRERPYNEQFF. The CDR3 bases are TGTGCCAGCAGCCAACGGGAGCGACCATACAATGAGCAGTTCTTC.

The chain couples TRBV3-1 (or the pseudogene TRBV3-2) to TRBJ2-1, with a weak D call TRBD2 (6 bases). Germline CDR1 reads LGHDT; CDR2 reads YNNKEL (reference sequence). Trimming cost V 4 bases and J 4 bases, with 11 bases left between them. There are 14 residues in the CDR3. CDR3 DNA: TGTGCCAGCAGCCCCCGGGGGATTTACAATGAGCAGTTCTTC. This encodes CASSPRGIYNEQFF.

The rearrangement joins TRBV18 to TRBJ2-2; TRBD1 matches 8 bases. Germline V gives CDR1 KGHSH, CDR2 LQKENI. The CDR3 contains 14 residues. The J segment lost 6 bases and the V segment lost 5 bases, leaving 5 bases of the junction unmatched. This CDR3 reads CASSAQGAAGELFF. The CDR3 coding sequence is TGTGCCAGCTCAGCCCAGGGGGCTGCCGGGGAGCTGTTTTTT.